This TCR beta chain emerged from a study of blood T cell repertoires in COVID-19. In the study overall: Sample material is recorded as cDNA or gDNA derived from T cells, B-cell-depleted T cells, or PBMCs.

Original processing notes: Reference gene primer amplification yielded estimated nucleated cell counts. Here immunoSEQ multiplex PCR was the method, and the copy in TCRdb shows in-frame clones only, minus some. That table is the source of V, J and clone size, and D and trimming were worked out from the DNA. Among 450,000 to 600,000 clones listed, roughly 87% were seen once. The germline V gene has CDR1 LGHDT and CDR2 YNNKEL (reference sequence). This CDR3 is 15 amino acids long. V dropped 1 base and J dropped 2 bases, with 10 bases sitting between them. In terms of age and location, participants ranged from about 18 to 89 years and lived in about 25 US areas. Clinical history reported by participants formed the basis on which cohorts were assigned.

This receptor was identified in a young woman who had recovered from COVID-19. V gene TRBV3-1 (or the pseudogene TRBV3-2) combines with J gene TRBJ2-3; maybe TRBD2 (5 bases). Sequencing was carried out using PBMCs or T cells enriched from blood (not recorded which). CDR3 loop: CASSQGAASTDTQYF. CDR3 sequence (DNA): TGTGCCAGCAGCCAAGGAGCGGCCTCCACAGATACGCAGTATTTT.